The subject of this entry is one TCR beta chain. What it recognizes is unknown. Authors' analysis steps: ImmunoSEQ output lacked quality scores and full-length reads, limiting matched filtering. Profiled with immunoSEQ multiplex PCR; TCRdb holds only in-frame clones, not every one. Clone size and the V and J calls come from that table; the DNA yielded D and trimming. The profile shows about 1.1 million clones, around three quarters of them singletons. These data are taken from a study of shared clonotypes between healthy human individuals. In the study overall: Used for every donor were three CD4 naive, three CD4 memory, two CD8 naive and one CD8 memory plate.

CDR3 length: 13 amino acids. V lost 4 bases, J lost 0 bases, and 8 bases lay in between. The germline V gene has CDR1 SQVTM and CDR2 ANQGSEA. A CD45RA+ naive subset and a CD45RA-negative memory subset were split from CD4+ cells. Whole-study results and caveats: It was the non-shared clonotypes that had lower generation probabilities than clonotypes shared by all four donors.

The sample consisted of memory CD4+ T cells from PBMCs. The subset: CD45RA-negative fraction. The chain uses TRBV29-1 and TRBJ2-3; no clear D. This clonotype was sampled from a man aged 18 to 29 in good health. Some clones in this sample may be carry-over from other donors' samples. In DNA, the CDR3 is TGCAGCGTTGTAATACCCAGCACAGATACGCAGTATTTT. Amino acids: CSVVIPSTDTQYF.